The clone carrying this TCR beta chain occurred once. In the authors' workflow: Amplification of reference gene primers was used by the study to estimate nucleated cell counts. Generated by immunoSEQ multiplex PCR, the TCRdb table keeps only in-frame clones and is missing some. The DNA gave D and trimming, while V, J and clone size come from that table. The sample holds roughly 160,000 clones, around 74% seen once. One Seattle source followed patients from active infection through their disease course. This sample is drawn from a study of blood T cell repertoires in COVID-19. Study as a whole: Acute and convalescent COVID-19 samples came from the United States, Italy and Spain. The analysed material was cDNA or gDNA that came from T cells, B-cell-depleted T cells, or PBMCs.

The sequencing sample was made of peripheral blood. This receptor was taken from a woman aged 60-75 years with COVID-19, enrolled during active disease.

The CDR3 region has the DNA TGCGCCAGCAGCTTGGGACAGGGCCAAGAGACCCAGTACTTC. Translated, it gives CASSLGQGQETQYF. The chain employs TRBV5-1 and TRBJ2-5, with 7 bases matching TRBD1. The J segment lost 1 base and the V segment lost 0 bases, leaving 0 bases of the junction unmatched. The CDR3 runs to 14 residues. Germline CDR1 SGHRS, CDR2 YFSETQ.